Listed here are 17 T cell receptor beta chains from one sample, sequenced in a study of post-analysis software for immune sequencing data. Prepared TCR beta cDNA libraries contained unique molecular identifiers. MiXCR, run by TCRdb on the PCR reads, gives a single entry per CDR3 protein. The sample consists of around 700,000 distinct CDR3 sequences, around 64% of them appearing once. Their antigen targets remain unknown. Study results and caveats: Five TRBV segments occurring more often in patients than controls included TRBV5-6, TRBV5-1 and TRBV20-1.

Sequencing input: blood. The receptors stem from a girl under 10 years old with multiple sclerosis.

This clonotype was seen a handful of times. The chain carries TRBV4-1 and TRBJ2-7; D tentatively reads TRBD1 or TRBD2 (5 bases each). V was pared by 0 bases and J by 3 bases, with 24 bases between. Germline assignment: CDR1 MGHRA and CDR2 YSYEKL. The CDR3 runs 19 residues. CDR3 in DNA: TGCGCCAGCAGCCAAGATCGCTGGGACCGTTTCGACTGGGGCTACGAGCAGTACTTC. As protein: CASSQDRWDRFDWGYEQYF.

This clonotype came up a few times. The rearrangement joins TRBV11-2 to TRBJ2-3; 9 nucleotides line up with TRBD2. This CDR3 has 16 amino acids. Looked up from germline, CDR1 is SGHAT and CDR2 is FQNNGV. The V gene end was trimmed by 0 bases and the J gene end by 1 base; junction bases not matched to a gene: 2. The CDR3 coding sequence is TGTGCCAGCAGCTTAGAGGCTAGCGGGGGCACAGATACGCAGTATTTT. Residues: CASSLEASGGTDTQYF.

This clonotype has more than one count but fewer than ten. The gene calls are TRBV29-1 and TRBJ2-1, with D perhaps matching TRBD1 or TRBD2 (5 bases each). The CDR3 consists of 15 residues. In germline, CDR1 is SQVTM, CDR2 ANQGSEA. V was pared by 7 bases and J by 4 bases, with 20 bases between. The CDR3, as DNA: TGCAGCGCTCCCTCCCCCGGGACGGTGTACAATGAGCAGTTCTTC. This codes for CSAPSPGTVYNEQFF.

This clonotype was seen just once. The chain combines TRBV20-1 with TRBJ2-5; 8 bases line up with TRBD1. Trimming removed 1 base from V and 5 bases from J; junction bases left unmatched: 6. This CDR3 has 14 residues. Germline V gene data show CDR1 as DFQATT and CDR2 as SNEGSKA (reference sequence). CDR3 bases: TGCAGTGCTAGAGTGCAGGGGGCTCTGGAGACCCAGTACTTC. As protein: CSARVQGALETQYF.

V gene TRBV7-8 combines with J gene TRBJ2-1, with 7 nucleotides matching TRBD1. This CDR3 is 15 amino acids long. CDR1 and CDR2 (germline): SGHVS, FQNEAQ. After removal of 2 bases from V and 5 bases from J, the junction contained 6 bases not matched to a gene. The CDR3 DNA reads TGTGCCAGCAGCTTACAGACAGGGTCGCACAATGAGCAGTTCTTC. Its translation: CASSLQTGSHNEQFF.

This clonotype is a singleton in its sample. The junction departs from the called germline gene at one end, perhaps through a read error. The CDR3 bases are TGTGCCAACAGTCTTCTAGCGACCTCCTACAATGAGCAGTTCTTC. Protein sequence: CANSLLATSYNEQFF. The genes are TRBV6-2 or TRBV6-3 and TRBJ2-1, with D perhaps matching TRBD2 (6 bases). From germline, CDR1 is MNHEY and CDR2 SVGEGT. The CDR3 extends over 15 amino acids.

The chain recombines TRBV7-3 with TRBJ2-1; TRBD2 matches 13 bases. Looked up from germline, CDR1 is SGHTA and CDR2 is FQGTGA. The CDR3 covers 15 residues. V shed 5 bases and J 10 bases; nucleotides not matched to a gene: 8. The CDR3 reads CASSPGLAGSGEQFF. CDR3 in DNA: TGTGCCAGCAGCCCGGGACTAGCGGGATCGGGGGAGCAGTTCTTC. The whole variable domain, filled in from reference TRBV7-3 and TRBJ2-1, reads GAGVSQTPSNKVTEKGKYVELRCDPISGHTALYWYRQSLGQGPEFLIYFQGTGAADDSGLPNDRFFAVRPEGSVSTLKIQRTERGDSAVYLCASSPGLAGSGEQFFGPGTRLTVL.

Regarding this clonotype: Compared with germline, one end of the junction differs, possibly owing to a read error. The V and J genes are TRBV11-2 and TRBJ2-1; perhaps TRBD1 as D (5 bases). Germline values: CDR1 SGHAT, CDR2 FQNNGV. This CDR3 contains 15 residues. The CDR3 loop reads CASNLVPGSYNEQFF. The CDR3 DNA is TGTGCCAGCAACTTAGTTCCAGGGTCCTACAATGAGCAGTTCTTC.

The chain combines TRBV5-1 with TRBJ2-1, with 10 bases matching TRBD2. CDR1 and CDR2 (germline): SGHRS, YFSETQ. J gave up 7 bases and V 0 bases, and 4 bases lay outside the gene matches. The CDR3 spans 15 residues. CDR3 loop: CASSLAASGSNEQFF. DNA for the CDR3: TGCGCCAGCAGCTTGGCGGCTAGCGGGAGTAATGAGCAGTTCTTC.

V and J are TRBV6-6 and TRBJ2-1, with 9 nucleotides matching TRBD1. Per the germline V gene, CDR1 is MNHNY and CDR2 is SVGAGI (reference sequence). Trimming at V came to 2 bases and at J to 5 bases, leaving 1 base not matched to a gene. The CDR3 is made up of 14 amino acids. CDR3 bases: TGTGCCAGCAGTTACGGGGACAGGGACAATGAGCAGTTCTTC. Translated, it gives CASSYGDRDNEQFF.

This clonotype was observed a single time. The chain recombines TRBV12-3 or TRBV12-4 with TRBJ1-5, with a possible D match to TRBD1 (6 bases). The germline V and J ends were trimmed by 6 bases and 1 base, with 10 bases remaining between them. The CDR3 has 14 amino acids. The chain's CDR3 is CASRLRGSNQPQHF. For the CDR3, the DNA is TGTGCCAGCAGACTCAGGGGAAGCAATCAGCCCCAGCATTTT.

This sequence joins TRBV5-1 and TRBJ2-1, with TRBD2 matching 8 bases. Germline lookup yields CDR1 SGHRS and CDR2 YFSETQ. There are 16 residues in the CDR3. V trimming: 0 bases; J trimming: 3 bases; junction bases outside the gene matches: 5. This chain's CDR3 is CASSLALSGDYNEQFF. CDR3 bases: TGCGCCAGCAGCTTGGCGCTTAGCGGGGACTACAATGAGCAGTTCTTC.

This CDR3 reads CASSDLNIQYF. CDR3 DNA sequence: TGCGCCAGCAGTGATCTGAACATTCAGTACTTC. The chain is built from TRBV10-2 and TRBJ2-4; D not certain. CDR3 length: 11 amino acids. Germline assignment: CDR1 WSHSY and CDR2 SAAADI. V lost 3 bases and J 7 bases, leaving 4 bases between the germline ends.

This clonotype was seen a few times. The chain's CDR3 is CATSREGARVLDEQYF. The CDR3 DNA reads as TGTGCCACCAGCAGAGAGGGAGCGAGAGTCTTGGACGAGCAGTACTTC. This chain connects TRBV15 to TRBJ2-7, with a possible D match to TRBD2 (5 bases). V was shortened by 0 bases and J by 5 bases, with 17 bases between the two germline ends. Germline CDR1 is LNHNV and CDR2 is YYDKDF (reference sequence). CDR3 size: 16 residues.

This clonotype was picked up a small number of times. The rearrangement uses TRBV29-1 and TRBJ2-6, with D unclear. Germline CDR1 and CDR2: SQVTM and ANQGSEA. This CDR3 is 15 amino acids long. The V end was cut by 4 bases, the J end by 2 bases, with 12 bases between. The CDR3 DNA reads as TGCAGCGTTGTCCGAGCTTTGGCTGGGGCCAACGTCCTGACTTTC. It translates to CSVVRALAGANVLTF.

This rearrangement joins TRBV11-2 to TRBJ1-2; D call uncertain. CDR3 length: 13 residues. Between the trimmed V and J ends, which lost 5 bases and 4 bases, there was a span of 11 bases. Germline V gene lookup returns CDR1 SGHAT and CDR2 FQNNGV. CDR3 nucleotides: TGTGCCAGCAGCCTAGGAGGGATCTATGGCTACACCTTC. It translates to CASSLGGIYGYTF.

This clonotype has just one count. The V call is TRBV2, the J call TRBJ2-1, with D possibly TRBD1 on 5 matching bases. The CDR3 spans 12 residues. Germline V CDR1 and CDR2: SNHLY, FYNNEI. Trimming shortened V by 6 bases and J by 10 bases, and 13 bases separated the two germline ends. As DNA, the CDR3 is TGTGCCAGCAGCGGAGATACAGGCGAGCAGTTCTTC. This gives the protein CASSGDTGEQFF.